The rows below give T cell receptor beta chains drawn from one sample of a study of tumor-infiltrating lymphocytes in primary liver carcinoma. Each CDR3 protein is one row after TCRdb ran MiXCR on the multiplex PCR reads. The sample has roughly 330,000 distinct CDR3 sequences; about two thirds are singletons. The sequencing input was peripheral blood. Every receptor here comes from a middle-aged man with primary liver carcinoma and hepatitis B virus infection. The CDR3 runs from the conserved cysteine through the conserved F or W. The D gene is left open where the match is weak. The listing skips clone size in some rows; elsewhere it reads once, few, many or a size class.

v_call: TRBV11-1; clone_size: many; j_call: TRBJ2-3; cdr3_length: 15; d_call: TRBD2; cdr3_aa: CASTLSGTRPDTQYF; cdr3_nt: TGTGCCAGCACCTTAAGCGGGACGAGACCAGATACGCAGTATTTT
v_call: TRBV4-1; clone_size: .; j_call: TRBJ2-1; cdr3_length: 17; d_call: .; cdr3_aa: CASSCAGLVYSYDEQFF; cdr3_nt: TGCGCCAGCAGCTGCGCAGGGTTAGTGTACTCCTACGATGAGCAGTTCTTC
v_call: TRBV11-2; clone_size: .; j_call: TRBJ2-3; cdr3_length: 13; d_call: TRBD2; cdr3_aa: CVNSSGSTDTQYF; cdr3_nt: TGTGTCAACTCTAGCGGAAGCACAGATACGCAGTATTTT
v_call: TRBV6-2/TRBV6-3; clone_size: .; j_call: TRBJ1-5; cdr3_length: 13; d_call: .; cdr3_aa: CASSSPLDQPLQF; cdr3_nt: TGTGCCAGCAGTTCTCCCTTAGATCAGCCCCTGCAGTTT
v_call: TRBV28; clone_size: .; j_call: TRBJ2-3; cdr3_length: 17; d_call: .; cdr3_aa: CASSPPPAQIDTDTQYF; cdr3_nt: TGTGCCAGCAGTCCGCCCCCGGCCCAGATCGACACAGATACGCAGTATTTT
v_call: TRBV29-1; clone_size: .; j_call: TRBJ1-1; cdr3_length: 13; d_call: .; cdr3_aa: CSVGTGSGTEASF; cdr3_nt: .
v_call: TRBV6-2/TRBV6-3; clone_size: many; j_call: TRBJ2-3; cdr3_length: 15; d_call: TRBD1; cdr3_aa: CASSSWDRETDTQYF; cdr3_nt: TGTGCCAGCAGTTCCTGGGACAGGGAAACAGATACGCAGTATTTT
v_call: TRBV5-1; clone_size: few; j_call: TRBJ2-7; cdr3_length: 15; d_call: TRBD2; cdr3_aa: CASSFSGSATYEQYF; cdr3_nt: TGCGCCAGCAGCTTTAGCGGGAGCGCCACCTACGAGCAGTACTTC
v_call: TRBV6-7; clone_size: .; j_call: TRBJ2-5; cdr3_length: 18; d_call: TRBD2; cdr3_aa: CASSYGSRTSVVQETQYF; cdr3_nt: TGTGCCAGCAGTTACGGATCCAGGACTAGCGTAGTCCAAGAGACCCAGTACTTC
v_call: TRBV24-1; clone_size: .; j_call: TRBJ2-1; cdr3_length: 17; d_call: TRBD2; cdr3_aa: CATGATSGTYTYNEQFF; cdr3_nt: TGTGCCACCGGGGCAACTAGCGGAACCTACACCTACAATGAGCAGTTCTTC
v_call: TRBV2; clone_size: .; j_call: TRBJ2-1; cdr3_length: 13; d_call: .; cdr3_aa: CASSMDPPGEQFF; cdr3_nt: TGTGCCAGCAGTATGGACCCGCCGGGTGAGCAGTTCTTC
v_call: TRBV10-3; clone_size: .; j_call: TRBJ2-5; cdr3_length: 13; d_call: .; cdr3_aa: CGISEGDSATQYF; cdr3_nt: TGTGGCATCAGTGAGGGTGACTCGGCTACCCAGTACTTC
v_call: TRBV6-1; clone_size: .; j_call: TRBJ2-3; cdr3_length: 13; d_call: .; cdr3_aa: CASNAEGADTQYF; cdr3_nt: TGTGCCAGCAATGCAGAGGGCGCAGATACGCAGTATTTT
v_call: TRBV11-2; clone_size: once; j_call: TRBJ1-1; cdr3_length: 18; d_call: TRBD1; cdr3_aa: CATAPGTGATPGGTEAFF; cdr3_nt: TGTGCCACCGCACCCGGGACAGGGGCTACCCCGGGCGGCACTGAAGCTTTCTTT
v_call: TRBV6-5; clone_size: once; j_call: TRBJ1-2; cdr3_length: 13; d_call: .; cdr3_aa: CVSSATSKSGYTF; cdr3_nt: TGTGTCAGTAGTGCCACTTCTAAGAGCGGCTACACCTTC
v_call: TRBV11-1; clone_size: .; j_call: TRBJ1-5; cdr3_length: 15; d_call: .; cdr3_aa: CVSSSRQFANQPQHF; cdr3_nt: TGTGTCAGCAGCTCCCGACAGTTTGCCAATCAGCCCCAGCATTTT
v_call: TRBV5-5; clone_size: many; j_call: TRBJ2-7; cdr3_length: 15; d_call: .; cdr3_aa: CASSLVPGNSYEQYF; cdr3_nt: TGTGCCAGCAGCTTGGTCCCGGGCAACTCCTACGAGCAGTACTTC
v_call: TRBV11-2; clone_size: .; j_call: TRBJ2-2; cdr3_length: 16; d_call: TRBD2; cdr3_aa: CASSKDIAGGVGELFF; cdr3_nt: TGTGCCAGCAGCAAAGATATAGCGGGAGGGGTCGGGGAGCTGTTTTTT
v_call: TRBV5-1; clone_size: .; j_call: TRBJ2-2; cdr3_length: 16; d_call: .; cdr3_aa: CASSLLIASNTGELFF; cdr3_nt: TGCGCCAGCAGCTTGTTGATAGCATCGAACACCGGGGAGCTGTTTTTT
v_call: TRBV7-9; clone_size: .; j_call: TRBJ2-1; cdr3_length: 11; d_call: .; cdr3_aa: CASSRETVQFF; cdr3_nt: TGTGCCAGCAGCCGCGAAACGGTACAGTTCTTC
v_call: TRBV11-1; clone_size: once; j_call: TRBJ2-5; cdr3_length: 13; d_call: .; cdr3_aa: CASSLGVMKTQYF; cdr3_nt: TGTGCCAGCAGCTTAGGAGTCATGAAGACCCAGTACTTC
v_call: TRBV4-1; clone_size: many; j_call: TRBJ2-7; cdr3_length: 18; d_call: TRBD2; cdr3_aa: CASSQEKAGTSVTYEQYF; cdr3_nt: TGCGCCAGCAGCCAAGAGAAGGCCGGGACTAGCGTTACCTACGAGCAGTACTTC
v_call: TRBV11-2; clone_size: .; j_call: TRBJ2-1; cdr3_length: 14; d_call: .; cdr3_aa: CANSLGIGYNEQFF; cdr3_nt: TGTGCCAACAGCTTAGGGATTGGTTACAATGAGCAGTTCTTC
v_call: TRBV10-2; clone_size: .; j_call: TRBJ1-5; cdr3_length: 14; d_call: TRBD1; cdr3_aa: CASMGQMSNQPQHF; cdr3_nt: TGCGCCAGCATGGGACAGATGAGCAATCAGCCCCAGCACTTT
v_call: TRBV6-5; clone_size: .; j_call: TRBJ2-1; cdr3_length: 14; d_call: TRBD1; cdr3_aa: CASNLGQGGSEQFF; cdr3_nt: TGTGCCAGCAACTTAGGACAGGGGGGCAGTGAGCAGTTCTTC
v_call: TRBV12-5; clone_size: few; j_call: TRBJ2-1; cdr3_length: 14; d_call: .; cdr3_aa: CTSGLTRGYNEQFF; cdr3_nt: TGTACTAGTGGTTTGACCAGGGGCTACAATGAGCAGTTCTTC
v_call: TRBV28; clone_size: .; j_call: TRBJ2-3; cdr3_length: 16; d_call: TRBD1; cdr3_aa: CASGLYRGLSTDTQYF; cdr3_nt: TGTGCCAGCGGTTTATACAGGGGGCTTAGCACAGATACGCAGTATTTT
v_call: TRBV11-2; clone_size: .; j_call: TRBJ2-1; cdr3_length: 17; d_call: .; cdr3_aa: CTSSLAWSGGSHNEQFF; cdr3_nt: TGTACCAGCAGCTTAGCGTGGTCAGGAGGGTCCCACAATGAGCAGTTCTTC
v_call: TRBV4-1; clone_size: few; j_call: TRBJ2-5; cdr3_length: 19; d_call: TRBD1; cdr3_aa: CASSQDRLEGGAPKETQYF; cdr3_nt: TGCGCCAGCAGCCAAGATCGTTTAGAAGGGGGCGCCCCGAAAGAGACCCAGTACTTC
v_call: TRBV10-2; clone_size: .; j_call: TRBJ2-5; cdr3_length: 15; d_call: TRBD2; cdr3_aa: CASGETSGLQETQYF; cdr3_nt: TGCGCCAGCGGTGAGACTAGCGGGCTCCAAGAGACCCAGTACTTC
v_call: TRBV6-2/TRBV6-3; clone_size: many; j_call: TRBJ1-5; cdr3_length: 15; d_call: .; cdr3_aa: CASSPGTVSNQPQHF; cdr3_nt: TGTGCCAGCAGTCCCGGGACGGTTAGCAATCAGCCCCAGCATTTT
v_call: TRBV11-2; clone_size: .; j_call: TRBJ2-3; cdr3_length: 14; d_call: .; cdr3_aa: CASSGLTSTDTRYF; cdr3_nt: TGTGCCAGCAGTGGCCTCACTAGCACAGATACGCGGTATTTT
v_call: TRBV11-2; clone_size: .; j_call: TRBJ2-7; cdr3_length: 18; d_call: TRBD2; cdr3_aa: CASSIVPGASGREREHYF; cdr3_nt: TGTGCCAGCAGCATAGTCCCCGGGGCTAGCGGGAGGGAGCGTGAGCACTACTTC
v_call: TRBV11-2; clone_size: .; j_call: TRBJ2-7; cdr3_length: 15; d_call: .; cdr3_aa: CASSLSLKTLYEQYF; cdr3_nt: TGTGCCAGCAGCTTGAGTCTTAAAACGCTCTACGAGCAGTACTTC
v_call: TRBV28; clone_size: .; j_call: TRBJ2-1; cdr3_length: 11; d_call: .; cdr3_aa: CASSSQNEQFF; cdr3_nt: TGTGCCAGCAGTTCCCAAAATGAGCAGTTCTTC
v_call: TRBV30; clone_size: few; j_call: TRBJ2-7; cdr3_length: 14; d_call: .; cdr3_aa: CAWSGRDGFYEQYF; cdr3_nt: TGTGCCTGGAGTGGGAGGGACGGATTCTACGAGCAGTACTTC
v_call: TRBV29-1; clone_size: many; j_call: TRBJ2-1; cdr3_length: 16; d_call: TRBD1; cdr3_aa: CSVEGPDRESYNEQFF; cdr3_nt: TGCAGCGTTGAAGGCCCGGACAGGGAAAGCTACAATGAGCAGTTCTTC
v_call: TRBV12-3/TRBV12-4; clone_size: many; j_call: TRBJ1-6; cdr3_length: 15; d_call: TRBD1; cdr3_aa: CASSSRDRGNSPLHF; cdr3_nt: TGTGCCAGCAGTTCCCGGGACAGGGGGAATTCACCCCTCCACTTT
v_call: TRBV11-2; clone_size: .; j_call: TRBJ2-7; cdr3_length: 13; d_call: .; cdr3_aa: CESRPGLLYEQYF; cdr3_nt: TGTGAAAGCAGACCGGGACTCCTCTACGAGCAGTACTTC
v_call: TRBV11-2; clone_size: medium-sized; j_call: TRBJ2-1; cdr3_length: 15; d_call: .; cdr3_aa: CASSPRGNSYNEQFF; cdr3_nt: TGTGCCAGCAGCCCGAGGGGAAACTCCTACAATGAGCAGTTCTTC
v_call: TRBV4-3; clone_size: many; j_call: TRBJ2-2; cdr3_length: 15; d_call: TRBD1; cdr3_aa: CASSQGDRDTGELFF; cdr3_nt: TGCGCCAGCAGCCAAGGGGACAGGGACACCGGGGAGCTGTTTTTT
v_call: TRBV30; clone_size: .; j_call: TRBJ2-1; cdr3_length: 13; d_call: .; cdr3_aa: CAWMDDSYNEQFF; cdr3_nt: TGTGCCTGGATGGACGACTCCTATAATGAGCAGTTCTTC
v_call: TRBV10-3; clone_size: few; j_call: TRBJ2-7; cdr3_length: 14; d_call: .; cdr3_aa: CAISVQASSYEQYF; cdr3_nt: TGTGCCATCAGTGTGCAGGCGAGCTCCTACGAGCAGTACTTC
v_call: TRBV28; clone_size: .; j_call: TRBJ2-4; cdr3_length: 14; d_call: .; cdr3_aa: CTTRTGGGGNIQYF; cdr3_nt: TGTACCACTAGGACGGGAGGGGGCGGAAACATTCAGTACTTC
v_call: TRBV4-3; clone_size: many; j_call: TRBJ2-1; cdr3_length: 17; d_call: TRBD2; cdr3_aa: CASSQGFGTSATNEQFF; cdr3_nt: TGCGCCAGCAGCCAAGGATTTGGGACTAGCGCGACCAATGAGCAGTTCTTC
v_call: TRBV12-5; clone_size: .; j_call: TRBJ1-5; cdr3_length: 17; d_call: TRBD1; cdr3_aa: CASRPARRGQDYQPQHF; cdr3_nt: TGTGCTAGTCGCCCCGCCAGAAGGGGGCAGGATTATCAGCCCCAGCATTTT
v_call: TRBV6-5; clone_size: .; j_call: TRBJ2-7; cdr3_length: 13; d_call: .; cdr3_aa: CTSSYSKGHEQYF; cdr3_nt: TGTACCAGCAGCTATTCCAAGGGGCACGAGCAGTACTTC
v_call: TRBV28; clone_size: few; j_call: TRBJ1-2; cdr3_length: 14; d_call: .; cdr3_aa: CASSEDQGLYGYTF; cdr3_nt: TGTGCCAGCAGTGAGGACCAGGGGCTCTATGGCTACACCTTC
v_call: TRBV11-2; clone_size: .; j_call: TRBJ2-7; cdr3_length: 14; d_call: .; cdr3_aa: CASNLTGSSYEQYF; cdr3_nt: TGTGCCAGCAACTTAACCGGGAGCTCCTACGAGCAATACTTC
v_call: TRBV6-6; clone_size: .; j_call: TRBJ2-3; cdr3_length: 14; d_call: .; cdr3_aa: CASSYPGHVDTQYF; cdr3_nt: TGTGCCAGCAGTTATCCGGGACACGTAGATACGCAGTATTTT
v_call: TRBV6-2/TRBV6-3; clone_size: .; j_call: TRBJ2-7; cdr3_length: 12; d_call: .; cdr3_aa: CASSVGPYEQYF; cdr3_nt: TGTGCCAGCAGTGTCGGTCCCTACGAGCAGTACTTC
v_call: TRBV6-5; clone_size: .; j_call: TRBJ2-5; cdr3_length: 13; d_call: .; cdr3_aa: CAGSHGRVATQYF; cdr3_nt: TGTGCCGGCAGTCACGGCCGGGTCGCGACCCAGTACTTC
v_call: TRBV5-4; clone_size: .; j_call: TRBJ2-7; cdr3_length: 14; d_call: .; cdr3_aa: CASSLGGNSYEQYF; cdr3_nt: TGTGCCAGCAGCTTGGGAGGTAACTCCTACGAGCAGTACTTC
v_call: TRBV29-1; clone_size: many; j_call: TRBJ1-3; cdr3_length: 14; d_call: .; cdr3_aa: CSVEDPVSGNTIYF; cdr3_nt: TGCAGCGTTGAAGATCCCGTCTCTGGAAACACCATATATTTT
v_call: TRBV11-2; clone_size: .; j_call: TRBJ2-7; cdr3_length: 12; d_call: .; cdr3_aa: CASGLIESDQYF; cdr3_nt: TGTGCCAGCGGCTTAATCGAATCGGATCAGTACTTC
v_call: TRBV11-2; clone_size: many; j_call: TRBJ1-1; cdr3_length: 14; d_call: .; cdr3_aa: CASSLVRGDTEAFF; cdr3_nt: TGTGCCAGCAGCTTAGTTAGGGGGGACACTGAAGCTTTCTTT
v_call: TRBV10-2; clone_size: .; j_call: TRBJ2-7; cdr3_length: 14; d_call: .; cdr3_aa: CASSGVGGNHDQYF; cdr3_nt: TGCGCCAGCAGTGGTGTGGGAGGTAACCACGATCAGTACTTC